The clone carrying this TCR beta chain was seen more than once but under ten times. Its cognate antigen is unknown. This CDR3 is also generated by other DNA sequences in the sample. The record originates from a study of shared clonotypes between healthy human individuals. Whole-study context: Researchers assigned three CD4 naive, three CD4 memory, two CD8 naive and one CD8 memory plate to each donor.

The CDR3 is 11 amino acids. CDR1 and CDR2 (germline): SQVTM, ANQGSEA. V lost 3 bases, J lost 2 bases, and 4 bases lay in between. Findings and caveats of the study: It was anticipated that sequencing depth would influence how many clonotypes donors shared. Inspection by rarefaction showed sorted-subset sequencing to be incomplete despite large depth.

Authors' processing steps: From ImmunoSEQ came sequences covering only the junction and carrying no quality scores, so filtering differed. TCRdb's table, derived via immunoSEQ multiplex PCR, lists solely in-frame clones and lacks some. V, J and clone size were drawn from that table, and D and trimming were deduced from the DNA. The table lists around 2.3 million clones, approximately 95% of them singletons. Sequenced: naive CD4+ T cells sorted from blood. Subset specified: CD45RA+ positively selected. The clonotype comes from a man aged 18 to 30 in good health. The genes are TRBV29-1 and TRBJ1-1; D gene ambiguous. Here the CDR3 reads CSVEGNTEAFF. The DNA for the CDR3 is TGCAGCGTTGAGGGTAACACTGAAGCTTTCTTT.